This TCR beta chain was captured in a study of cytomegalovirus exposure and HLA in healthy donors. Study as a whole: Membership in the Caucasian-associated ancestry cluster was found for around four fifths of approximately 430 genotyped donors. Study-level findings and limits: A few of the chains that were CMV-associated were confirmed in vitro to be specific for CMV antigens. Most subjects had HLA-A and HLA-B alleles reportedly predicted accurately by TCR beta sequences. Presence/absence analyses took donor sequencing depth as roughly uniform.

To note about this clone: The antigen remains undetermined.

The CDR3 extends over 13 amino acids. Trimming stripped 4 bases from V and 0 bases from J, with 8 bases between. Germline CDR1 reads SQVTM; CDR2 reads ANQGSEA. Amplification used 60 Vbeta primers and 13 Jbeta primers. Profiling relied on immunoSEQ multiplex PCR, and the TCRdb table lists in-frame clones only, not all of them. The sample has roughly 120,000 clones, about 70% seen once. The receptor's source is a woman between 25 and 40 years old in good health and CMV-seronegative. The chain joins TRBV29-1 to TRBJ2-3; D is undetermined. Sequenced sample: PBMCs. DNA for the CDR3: TGCAGCGTTGTAGCAGCTAGCACAGATACGCAGTATTTT. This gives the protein CSVVAASTDTQYF.